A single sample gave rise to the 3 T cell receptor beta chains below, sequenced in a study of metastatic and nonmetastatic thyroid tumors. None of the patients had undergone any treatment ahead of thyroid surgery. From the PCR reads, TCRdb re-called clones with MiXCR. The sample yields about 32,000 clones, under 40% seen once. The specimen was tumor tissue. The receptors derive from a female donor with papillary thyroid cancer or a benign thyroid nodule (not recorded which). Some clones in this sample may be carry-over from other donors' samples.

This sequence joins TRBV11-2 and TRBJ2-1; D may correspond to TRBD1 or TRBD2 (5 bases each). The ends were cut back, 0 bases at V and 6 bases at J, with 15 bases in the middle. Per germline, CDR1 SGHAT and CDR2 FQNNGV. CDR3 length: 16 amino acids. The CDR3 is CASSLDPHSGGNEQFF. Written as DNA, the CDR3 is TGTGCCAGCAGCTTAGATCCGCACAGTGGGGGCAATGAGCAGTTCTTC.

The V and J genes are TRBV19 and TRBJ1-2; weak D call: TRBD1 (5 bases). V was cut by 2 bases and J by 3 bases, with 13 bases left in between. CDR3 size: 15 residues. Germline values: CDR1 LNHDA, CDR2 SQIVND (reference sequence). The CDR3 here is CASSIFGAAYYGYTF. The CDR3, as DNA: TGTGCCAGTAGTATATTCGGGGCAGCCTACTATGGCTACACCTTC.

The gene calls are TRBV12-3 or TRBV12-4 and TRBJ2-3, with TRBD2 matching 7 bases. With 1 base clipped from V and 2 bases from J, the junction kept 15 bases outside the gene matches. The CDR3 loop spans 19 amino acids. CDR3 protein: CASSLGPERGVADTDTQYF. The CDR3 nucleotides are TGTGCCAGCAGTTTAGGGCCCGAGCGGGGCGTAGCGGACACAGATACGCAGTATTTT.